The T cell receptor beta chain under discussion was sequenced for a study of blood T cell repertoires in COVID-19. Study at large: Donors of Cohort 3 who recovered were those that had two negative PCRs, clearance, or symptom resolution. T cells, B-cell-depleted T cells, or PBMCs provided the cDNA or gDNA that served as material.

The assay was immunoSEQ multiplex PCR, and TCRdb's table has in-frame clones only and misses some. The table shows approximately 170,000 clones, with roughly 78% occurring only once. This clone came up a few times. The TCR was taken from a woman aged 65 to 85 in a cohort exposed to, infected with or recovered from COVID-19 (not recorded which). The sequenced sample was PBMCs or T cells enriched from blood (not recorded which).

CDR3 DNA: TGTGCCAGCCGATTAGCCGGGGAGCTGTTTTTT. Amino acids: CASRLAGELFF. The V call is TRBV28, the J call TRBJ2-2, with D unclear. The V gene lost 8 bases and the J gene lost 6 bases, with 7 bases spanning the gap. This CDR3 region has 11 residues. Germline V gene sequence: CDR1 MDHEN, CDR2 SYDVKM.